These 21 T cell receptor beta chains came from one sample sequenced in a study of blood T cell repertoires in COVID-19. Measured with immunoSEQ multiplex PCR; TCRdb has only the in-frame clones, and not every one. The sample lists about 240,000 clones, about four fifths occurring once. Sequencing input: peripheral blood. The receptors here all came from a woman of 80 years or more with acute or convalescent COVID-19.

The rearrangement joins TRBV4-1 to TRBJ1-4; TRBD1 matches at 12 bases. Germline CDR1 and CDR2: MGHRA and YSYEKL. With V trimmed by 2 bases and J by 3 bases, 10 bases remained unmatched. The CDR3 has 19 residues. In nucleotides, the CDR3 is TGCGCCAGCAGCCAACAGGGGACAGGGGGCGCCTCGGCTAATGAAAAACTGTTTTTT. It codes for CASSQQGTGGASANEKLFF.

The CDR3 sequence is CASSSGQGLEGGYTF. Written as DNA, the CDR3 is TGCGCCAGCAGCTCCGGACAGGGGCTTGAGGGTGGCTACACCTTC. The chain is built from TRBV5-1 and TRBJ1-2, with 9 bases lining up with TRBD1. The ends lost 3 bases at V and 7 bases at J; junction bases unmatched: 10. CDR1 SGHRS and CDR2 YFSETQ come from the germline V gene. The CDR3 has 15 residues.

CDR3: CASAQGARSTEAFF. The CDR3 DNA follows: TGTGCCAGCGCACAGGGGGCGCGTTCCACTGAAGCTTTCTTT. V gene TRBV3-1 (or the pseudogene TRBV3-2) combines with J gene TRBJ1-1; 9 bases line up with TRBD1. V lost 8 bases and J lost 4; bases outside the gene matches: 8. CDR1 and CDR2 from the germline V gene are LGHDT and YNNKEL (reference sequence). CDR3 length: 14 amino acids.

The chain links TRBV4-1 to TRBJ2-6; D not certain. This CDR3 region has 16 residues. Germline-derived CDR1 and CDR2 are MGHRA and YSYEKL. Trimming removed 0 bases at V and 0 bases at J, with 6 bases between. CDR3 in amino acids: CASSQEAGSGANVLTF. In DNA, the CDR3 is TGCGCCAGCAGCCAAGAGGCAGGCTCTGGGGCCAACGTCCTGACTTTC.

This rearrangement joins TRBV4-1 to TRBJ2-3; tentatively, D is TRBD1 (6 bases). The germline gives CDR1 MGHRA, CDR2 YSYEKL. V lost 4 bases and J 5 bases, leaving 10 bases between the germline ends. The CDR3 covers 13 residues. Here the CDR3 reads CASSPRTVDTQYF. The CDR3 region has the DNA TGCGCCAGCAGCCCTCGGACAGTAGATACGCAGTATTTT.

This clone was recorded a few times. The CDR3 loop is CASSLRASGGPNEQFF. The CDR3 DNA reads as TGTGCCAGCAGCTTAAGGGCTAGCGGGGGGCCCAATGAGCAGTTCTTC. V usage is TRBV7-3 and J usage is TRBJ2-1, with 11 bases aligning to TRBD2. Germline V gene sequence: CDR1 SGHTA, CDR2 FQGTGA. The length of the CDR3 is 16 residues. V dropped 1 base and J dropped 6; count of bases not matched to a gene: 5.

The gene calls are TRBV10-3 and TRBJ1-1; 10 bases are a match to TRBD1. With 6 bases clipped from V and 10 bases from J, the junction kept 14 bases outside the gene matches. The CDR3 has 15 amino acids. Looked up from germline, CDR1 is ENHRY and CDR2 is SYGVKD. CDR3 region: CAIRDLDRGIGSAFF. CDR3 DNA sequence: TGTGCCATCAGGGACCTGGACAGGGGGATCGGTTCAGCTTTCTTT.

V and J are TRBV5-5 and TRBJ1-5, with TRBD1 matching 8 bases. The CDR3 length is 13 residues. Losses at the gene ends were 4 bases for V and 7 bases for J; bases not matched to a gene: 4. The germline gives CDR1 SGHKS, CDR2 YYEKEE (reference sequence). As DNA, the CDR3 is TGTGCCAGCAGCCCCGACAGGGGACAGCCCCAGCATTTT. Translation gives CASSPDRGQPQHF.

V usage is TRBV5-8 and J usage is TRBJ2-5; TRBD1 matches at 8 bases. CDR3 length: 13 residues. Unmatched junction bases numbered 3, after V lost 4 bases and J lost 4 bases. Germline-derived CDR1 and CDR2 are SGHTS and YDEGEE. CDR3 nucleotides: TGTGCCAGCAGCCAGACAGGGGCAGAGACCCAGTACTTC. Translated: CASSQTGAETQYF.

This chain joins TRBV30 and TRBJ2-1; D call uncertain. This CDR3 has 13 residues. With 3 bases removed from V and 6 bases from J, the gap between germline ends came to 12 bases. The germline CDR1 and CDR2 sequences are GTSNPN and SVGIG (reference sequence). The CDR3 loop is CAWRATTLNEQFF. The CDR3 nucleotides are TGTGCCTGGAGGGCAACTACCCTCAATGAGCAGTTCTTC.

The J gene is TRBJ1-2, the V gene TRBV3-1 (or the pseudogene TRBV3-2); no clear D. CDR3 length: 11 residues. CDR1 and CDR2 from the germline V gene are LGHDT and YNNKEL (reference sequence). V lost 5 bases and J lost 4, with 5 bases in between. This chain's CDR3 is CASSWAYGYTF. CDR3 coding DNA: TGTGCCAGCAGCTGGGCCTATGGCTACACCTTC.

A single count supports this clone. The chain has TRBV5-8 and TRBJ1-5; 8 bases map to TRBD1. CDR3 length equals 15 residues. V shed 0 bases and J 7 bases; nucleotides not matched to a gene: 6. Germline CDR1 SGHTS, CDR2 YDEGEE. CDR3 DNA sequence: TGTGCCAGCAGCTTGGGAGACAGGGGAGGACAGCCCCAGCATTTT. It translates to CASSLGDRGGQPQHF.

The chain has TRBV5-3 and TRBJ1-1; 11 bases line up with TRBD1. TRBV5-3 belongs to the ORF category, with a function that is uncertain. The CDR3 sequence is 20 residues long. The junction had 16 bases not matched to a gene; V was cut back by 3 bases and J by 0 bases. The CDR3 sequence is CARSSMFQSDRGPVNTEAFF. CDR3 DNA: TGTGCCAGAAGCTCGATGTTTCAATCGGACAGGGGGCCTGTGAACACTGAAGCTTTCTTT.

In this sample, this clone turned up once. V gene TRBV27 combines with J gene TRBJ2-3; D might be TRBD2 (6 bases). V was shortened by 3 bases and J by 11 bases, with 15 bases between the two germline ends. From germline, CDR1 is MNHEY and CDR2 SMNVEV (reference sequence). The CDR3 totals 13 residues. CDR3 DNA sequence: TGTGCCAGCAGTTTGGAGCCTGGGGGAGGGCAGTATTTT. It encodes CASSLEPGGGQYF.

This clone is a singleton in its sample. V gene TRBV30 combines with J gene TRBJ2-6, with D tentatively TRBD1 (6 bases). CDR1 is GTSNPN, CDR2 SVGIG, per germline (reference sequence). The CDR3 runs to 15 residues. V lost 3 bases and J lost 2, with 11 bases in between. CDR3 in DNA: TGTGCCTGGAGGAAACAGGGACCTGGGGCCAACGTCCTGACTTTC. This translates into CAWRKQGPGANVLTF.

The J gene is TRBJ1-6, the V gene TRBV19, with no clear D. The ends were cut back, 7 bases at V and 10 bases at J, with 11 bases in the middle. This CDR3 region has 12 residues. The germline V gene encodes CDR1 LNHDA and CDR2 SQIVND (reference sequence). The CDR3 loop reads CASTREGSPLHF. The CDR3 region has the DNA TGTGCCAGTACCCGGGAGGGCTCACCCCTCCACTTT.

The chain links TRBV19 to TRBJ1-2; 10 nucleotides agree with TRBD1. V dropped 4 bases and J dropped 2; count of bases not matched to a gene: 7. The CDR3 is made up of 16 amino acids. CDR1 is LNHDA and CDR2 is SQIVND in the germline V gene (reference sequence). CDR3 DNA sequence: TGTGCCAGTAGTACCCCGGGACAGGGGCCCAACTATGGCTACACCTTC. This gives the protein CASSTPGQGPNYGYTF.

The chain links TRBV5-1 to TRBJ2-1; TRBD2 aligns across 8 bases. The ends lost 2 bases at V and 7 bases at J; junction bases unmatched: 14. Germline V lookup: CDR1 SGHRS, CDR2 YFSETQ. CDR3 length: 17 residues. CDR3 region: CASSFGASGQQWNEQFF. CDR3 sequence (DNA): TGCGCCAGCAGCTTCGGCGCTAGCGGGCAACAATGGAATGAGCAGTTCTTC.

CDR3 bases: TGTGCCAGCAGCGTACCTCAGGGAAACACCATATATTTT. It yields the protein CASSVPQGNTIYF. The rearrangement joins TRBV25-1 to TRBJ1-3; D is uncertain. Germline CDR1 is MGHDK and CDR2 is SYGVNS. The CDR3 runs 13 residues. With 6 bases removed from V and 4 bases from J, the gap between germline ends came to 10 bases.

V is TRBV5-4 and J is TRBJ2-2; 7 bases fit TRBD1. V shed 4 bases, J shed 0 bases, and the junction held 3 bases outside the gene matches. This CDR3 comprises 15 residues. In germline, CDR1 is SGHNT, CDR2 YYREEE (reference sequence). This CDR3 reads CASSRGTANTGELFF. CDR3 nucleotide sequence: TGTGCCAGCAGCAGGGGGACAGCGAACACCGGGGAGCTGTTTTTT.

The chain uses TRBV7-9 and TRBJ2-2, with D maybe TRBD2 (5 bases). CDR1 SEHNR and CDR2 FQNEAQ come from the germline V gene (reference sequence). Between the trimmed V and J ends, which lost 5 bases and 4 bases, there was a span of 17 bases. The length of the CDR3 is 16 residues. DNA for the CDR3: TGTGCCAGCAGCCCACCCCCTAGCTGGGGCACCGGGGAGCTGTTTTTT. Its protein is CASSPPPSWGTGELFF.